This T cell receptor (beta chain) was found in a study of CD8+ T cells in alopecia areata. Study-wide findings and caveats: Clarity of TCR sharing across patients fell short of that in mice, possibly HLA-related.

RNA was isolated and reverse transcribed to cDNA, the sequencing template. Some clones are missing from TCRdb's copy, which holds only in-frame ones; the method was immunoSEQ multiplex PCR. The sample has roughly 25,000 clones, around half seen once; the top ten hold 31%. The J segment lost 6 bases and the V segment lost 7 bases, leaving 4 bases of the junction unmatched. This CDR3 has 14 residues. Germline V gives CDR1 ENHRY, CDR2 SYGVKD. This clone showed up just a few times. Its antigen is not identified. This TCR derives from a human donor with alopecia areata. The rearrangement links TRBV10-3 to TRBJ2-1, with TRBD2 matching over 12 bases. The sample taken for sequencing was NKG2D-high CD8+ T cells sorted from blood. CDR3 sequence (DNA): TGTGCCATCAAGACTAGCGGGAGCGGCAATGAGCAGTTCTTC. This translates into CAIKTSGSGNEQFF.